A selection of T cell receptor beta chains follows, all from one sample in a study of CD8+ T cells in alopecia areata. Using immunoSEQ multiplex PCR, the repertoire was profiled, and TCRdb retains in-frame clones only, with some absent. The sample lists 140,000 to 150,000 clones, around 49% occurring once. Sequences were derived from CD4+ T cells sorted from blood, sampled at week 0. The receptors were gathered from a human donor with alopecia areata. Each CDR3 is given with its conserved first and last residue. D genes are given only for firm matches. A clone size is listed for some rows: how often the clone was seen (once, few, many), or a class if it is expanded.

CDR3 DNA: TGTGCCACCAGCCCCCCGGGACTCCCGCGGGGGCCCCAGCATTTT
CDR3 protein: CATSPPGLPRGPQHF
clone size: .
V gene: TRBV15
D gene: .
J gene: TRBJ1-5

CDR3 DNA: TGCGCCAGCAGCTGGACAGGGCGGGACACTGAAGCTTTCTTT
CDR3 protein: CASSWTGRDTEAFF
clone size: .
V gene: TRBV5-1
D gene: TRBD1
J gene: TRBJ1-1

CDR3 DNA: TGCGCCAGCAGCTTGCGGGCAGTCCAAGAGACCCAGTACTTC
CDR3 protein: CASSLRAVQETQYF
clone size: .
V gene: TRBV5-1
D gene: .
J gene: TRBJ2-5

CDR3 DNA: TGCAGCGTAGGCGGGGGCCTAGATACGCAGTATTTT
CDR3 protein: CSVGGGLDTQYF
clone size: .
V gene: TRBV29-1
D gene: .
J gene: TRBJ2-3

CDR3 DNA: TGTGCCACCAGCAGAGAGACTAGCGGTGGTCAAGAGACCCAGTACTTC
CDR3 protein: CATSRETSGGQETQYF
clone size: once
V gene: TRBV15
D gene: TRBD2
J gene: TRBJ2-5

CDR3 DNA: TGTGCCAGCAGTTCCCCGGGGGCTTACGAGCAGTACTTC
CDR3 protein: CASSSPGAYEQYF
clone size: .
V gene: TRBV6-5
D gene: .
J gene: TRBJ2-7

CDR3 DNA: TGTGCCAGCAGCCAAGGACGCGCGGTTGGAGCTGAAGCTTTCTTT
CDR3 protein: CASSQGRAVGAEAFF
clone size: .
V gene: TRBV4-2
D gene: .
J gene: TRBJ1-1

CDR3 DNA: TGTGCCAGCAGCCTTGTAAGCGCGGGCGAGCAGTACTTC
CDR3 protein: CASSLVSAGEQYF
clone size: .
V gene: TRBV7-3
D gene: .
J gene: TRBJ2-7

CDR3 DNA: TGCAGCGTTTTCGGACAGGGGGACCACAATGAGCAGTTCTTC
CDR3 protein: CSVFGQGDHNEQFF
clone size: .
V gene: TRBV29-1
D gene: TRBD1
J gene: TRBJ2-1

CDR3 DNA: TGTGCCAGCTCACCAATGGGTATCAATGGCTACACCTTC
CDR3 protein: CASSPMGINGYTF
clone size: .
V gene: TRBV18
D gene: .
J gene: TRBJ1-2

CDR3 DNA: TGTGCCAGCAGCTTAGCTTATGCGACCCAGTACTTC
CDR3 protein: CASSLAYATQYF
clone size: .
V gene: TRBV7-9
D gene: .
J gene: TRBJ2-5

CDR3 DNA: TGTGCCAGCAATATAAGAGGGCGCGAGCAGTACTTC
CDR3 protein: CASNIRGREQYF
clone size: .
V gene: TRBV6-5
D gene: .
J gene: TRBJ2-7

CDR3 DNA: TGTGCCAGCAGCTTCCGGGACAGGGGGAACACTGAAGCTTTCTTT
CDR3 protein: CASSFRDRGNTEAFF
clone size: .
V gene: TRBV7-9
D gene: TRBD1
J gene: TRBJ1-1

CDR3 DNA: TGTGCCAGCAGTTTTATTAACCGCAGAGATCAGCCCCAGCATTTT
CDR3 protein: CASSFINRRDQPQHF
clone size: .
V gene: TRBV28
D gene: .
J gene: TRBJ1-5

CDR3 DNA: TGCAGCGTGCGGGGTAGCGGGGGAGGCTCCTACAATGAGCAGTTCTTC
CDR3 protein: CSVRGSGGGSYNEQFF
clone size: few
V gene: TRBV29-1
D gene: TRBD2
J gene: TRBJ2-1

CDR3 DNA: TGTGCCTGGACCCGGGACAGGGGCTTCCACTATGGCTACACCTTC
CDR3 protein: CAWTRDRGFHYGYTF
clone size: .
V gene: TRBV30
D gene: TRBD1
J gene: TRBJ1-2

CDR3 DNA: TGCAGCGTTTGGACTAGCGGGAGAAGGACGACCGGGGAGCTGTTTTTT
CDR3 protein: CSVWTSGRRTTGELFF
clone size: .
V gene: TRBV29-1
D gene: TRBD2
J gene: TRBJ2-2

CDR3 DNA: TGTGCCAGCAGCCCACCGGGGGGGGGCGAGCAGTACTTC
CDR3 protein: CASSPPGGGEQYF
clone size: .
V gene: TRBV7-2
D gene: TRBD2
J gene: TRBJ2-7

CDR3 DNA: TGCGCCAGCAGCCAAGATCCCGGACAGAGCTCTGGAAACACCATATATTTT
CDR3 protein: CASSQDPGQSSGNTIYF
clone size: .
V gene: TRBV4-1
D gene: .
J gene: TRBJ1-3

CDR3 DNA: TGTGCCAGCAGTTATGTCATAGGGGGTAATGAAAAACTGTTTTTT
CDR3 protein: CASSYVIGGNEKLFF
clone size: many
V gene: TRBV6-5
D gene: .
J gene: TRBJ1-4

CDR3 DNA: TGCAGCGTGGTAGCGGGAGGCAACAATGAGCAGTTCTTC
CDR3 protein: CSVVAGGNNEQFF
clone size: few
V gene: TRBV29-1
D gene: TRBD2
J gene: TRBJ2-1

CDR3 DNA: TGTGCCAGCAGCCTCCTGAGTGCGGGGAATTGGGAGACCCAGTACTTC
CDR3 protein: CASSLLSAGNWETQYF
clone size: few
V gene: TRBV14
D gene: .
J gene: TRBJ2-5

CDR3 DNA: TGCAGCGTGAGGGACACCGGTGACTATGGCTACACCTTC
CDR3 protein: CSVRDTGDYGYTF
clone size: few
V gene: TRBV29-1
D gene: .
J gene: TRBJ1-2

CDR3 DNA: TGCAGCGTATCCAACAGGGGGCTCACCTACGAGCAGTACTTC
CDR3 protein: CSVSNRGLTYEQYF
clone size: few
V gene: TRBV29-1
D gene: TRBD1
J gene: TRBJ2-7

CDR3 DNA: TGTGCCAGCAGCCTATGGGGACTAGCGGGGGCCCGGGATACGCAGTATTTT
CDR3 protein: CASSLWGLAGARDTQYF
clone size: .
V gene: TRBV7-2
D gene: TRBD2
J gene: TRBJ2-3

CDR3 DNA: TGTGCCGCCCGGGACAGGGTCCCCTACGAGCAGTACTTC
CDR3 protein: CAARDRVPYEQYF
clone size: .
V gene: TRBV30
D gene: TRBD1
J gene: TRBJ2-7

CDR3 DNA: TGTGCCAGCAGCTTAGGTGCGAACACTGAAGCTTTCTTT
CDR3 protein: CASSLGANTEAFF
clone size: few
V gene: TRBV7-9
D gene: .
J gene: TRBJ1-1

CDR3 DNA: TGTGCCAGTACCTACACCGGGGAGCTGTTTTTT
CDR3 protein: CASTYTGELFF
clone size: .
V gene: TRBV19
D gene: .
J gene: TRBJ2-2

CDR3 DNA: TGCGCCAGCAGCTTGGGAGTGCAAGAGACCCAGTACTTC
CDR3 protein: CASSLGVQETQYF
clone size: once
V gene: TRBV5-1
D gene: .
J gene: TRBJ2-5

CDR3 DNA: TGCGCCAGCGTGCAGGGGGCTGGCGAGCAGTACTTC
CDR3 protein: CASVQGAGEQYF
clone size: few
V gene: TRBV10-2
D gene: TRBD1
J gene: TRBJ2-7

CDR3 DNA: TGTGCCAGCAGCTCCGACAGGAGAGGAACTGAAGCTTTCTTT
CDR3 protein: CASSSDRRGTEAFF
clone size: .
V gene: TRBV11-2
D gene: .
J gene: TRBJ1-1

CDR3 DNA: TGCAGTGTCAGGGATTACGAGCAGTACTTC
CDR3 protein: CSVRDYEQYF
clone size: .
V gene: TRBV20-1
D gene: .
J gene: TRBJ2-7

CDR3 DNA: TGTGCCAGCAGCTCAACCTCGACAGTGGGGACTAGCGGGATCTATGAGCAGTTCTTC
CDR3 protein: CASSSTSTVGTSGIYEQFF
clone size: few
V gene: TRBV13
D gene: TRBD2
J gene: TRBJ2-1

CDR3 DNA: TGTGCCAGCAGCCGAGGGACCGAGAGACAAGAGACCCAGTACTTC
CDR3 protein: CASSRGTERQETQYF
clone size: few
V gene: TRBV7-2
D gene: .
J gene: TRBJ2-5

CDR3 DNA: TGTGCCCTCCAAGCTGCTAAACTCAGTTCCTACGAGCAGTACTTC
CDR3 protein: CALQAAKLSSYEQYF
clone size: .
V gene: TRBV30
D gene: .
J gene: TRBJ2-7

CDR3 DNA: TGTGCCAGCGGCGGGGTAACAGATACGCAGTATTTT
CDR3 protein: CASGGVTDTQYF
clone size: .
V gene: TRBV6-5
D gene: .
J gene: TRBJ2-3

CDR3 DNA: TGCAGCGGAGGGACTAGCGGGAGAGGATACACCGGGGAGCTGTTTTTT
CDR3 protein: CSGGTSGRGYTGELFF
clone size: .
V gene: TRBV29-1
D gene: TRBD2
J gene: TRBJ2-2

CDR3 DNA: TGTGCCAGCAGTGAGCAGCGCGGGAGAACTACCGGGGAGCTGTTTTTT
CDR3 protein: CASSEQRGRTTGELFF
clone size: .
V gene: TRBV6-1
D gene: TRBD2
J gene: TRBJ2-2

CDR3 DNA: TGCAGCGTTGTCGGGGTGAGTGAAGCTTTCTTT
CDR3 protein: CSVVGVSEAFF
clone size: .
V gene: TRBV29-1
D gene: .
J gene: TRBJ1-1

CDR3 DNA: TGTGCCAGCAGTTACGGGCAGGGGGCTAGCACAGATACGCAGTATTTT
CDR3 protein: CASSYGQGASTDTQYF
clone size: few
V gene: TRBV6-5
D gene: TRBD1
J gene: TRBJ2-3

CDR3 DNA: TGTGCCAGCAGCCCAACATGGGCGGGGGGCCAAGAGACCCAGTACTTC
CDR3 protein: CASSPTWAGGQETQYF
clone size: .
V gene: TRBV7-2
D gene: TRBD2
J gene: TRBJ2-5

CDR3 DNA: TGTGCCAGCAGCGTAGTGGGGGTCTCCGGAGAGCAGTTCTTC
CDR3 protein: CASSVVGVSGEQFF
clone size: .
V gene: TRBV9
D gene: .
J gene: TRBJ2-1

CDR3 DNA: TGTGCCAGCAGCTTTCAGGGACAGTCGTTTTTT
CDR3 protein: CASSFQGQSFF
clone size: few
V gene: TRBV7-9
D gene: TRBD1
J gene: TRBJ1-4

CDR3 DNA: TGTGCCAGCAGGTGGACAGTAGATCAGCCCCAGCATTTT
CDR3 protein: CASRWTVDQPQHF
clone size: few
V gene: TRBV6-5
D gene: .
J gene: TRBJ1-5

CDR3 DNA: TGTGCCAGCAGCTTAGCAGGTGTGGGGAGTAGAGGAGAGACCCAGTACTTC
CDR3 protein: CASSLAGVGSRGETQYF
clone size: .
V gene: TRBV7-2
D gene: .
J gene: TRBJ2-5